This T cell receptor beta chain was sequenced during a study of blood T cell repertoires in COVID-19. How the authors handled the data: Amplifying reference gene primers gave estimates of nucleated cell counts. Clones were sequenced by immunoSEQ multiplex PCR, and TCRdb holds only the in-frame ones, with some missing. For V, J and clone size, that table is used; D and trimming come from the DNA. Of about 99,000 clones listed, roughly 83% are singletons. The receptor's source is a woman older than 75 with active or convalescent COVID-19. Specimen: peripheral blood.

The CDR3 loop reads CASSLYDLGGNEQFF. CDR3 nucleotide sequence: TGTGCCAGCAGTCTTTACGATTTGGGGGGCAATGAGCAGTTCTTC. The chain links TRBV6-5 to TRBJ2-1; D might be TRBD2 (6 bases). The germline V gene encodes CDR1 MNHEY and CDR2 SVGAGI. CDR3 length: 15 amino acids. Trimming left V 5 bases short and J 6 bases short, with 17 bases between.